What follows are 23 T cell receptor beta chains derived from one specimen sequenced in a study of beta chain features in type 1 diabetes. Isolated RNA was reverse transcribed in full, so expressed TCRB transcripts were sequenced. Libraries were prepared by immunoSEQ multiplex PCR; TCRdb keeps only in-frame clonotypes and omits some of them. The sample contains just over 450,000 clones, 30% of which appear only once. Sample: naive CD4+ T cells from blood. The source of these receptors is a man in his late teens or twenties in good health.

A few counts support this clone. This rearrangement joins TRBV27 to TRBJ2-1; D is unresolved. V dropped 7 bases and J dropped 4 bases, with 17 bases sitting between them. The CDR3 loop spans 15 amino acids. The germline CDR1 and CDR2 sequences are MNHEY and SMNVEV (reference sequence). The CDR3 region has the DNA TGTGCCAGCACCCTCCGAAGTCAAGTTTACAATGAGCAGTTCTTC. Translation: CASTLRSQVYNEQFF.

This clone was seen only a few times. The chain combines TRBV29-1 with TRBJ1-4; the match to TRBD1 covers 11 bases. Germline CDR1 is SQVTM and CDR2 is ANQGSEA. V shed 2 bases, J shed 6 bases, and the junction held 2 bases outside the gene matches. This CDR3 comprises 14 residues. The CDR3 DNA follows: TGCAGCGTTGAACTGGACAGGGGGCATGAAAAACTGTTTTTT. Its protein product is CSVELDRGHEKLFF. The full variable domain, its missing parts supplied by reference TRBV29-1 and TRBJ1-4, is SAVISQKPSRDICQRGTSLTIQCQVDSQVTMMFWYRQQPGQSLTLIATANQGSEATYESGFVIDKFPISRPNLTFSTLTVSNMSPEDSSIYLCSVELDRGHEKLFFGSGTQLSVL.

V gene TRBV19 combines with J gene TRBJ2-1, with 8 bases matching TRBD2. The CDR3 sequence is 15 residues long. Germline V gene lookup returns CDR1 LNHDA and CDR2 SQIVND (reference sequence). The trim removed 2 bases at V and 6 bases at J, leaving 6 bases unmatched. CDR3 coding DNA: TGTGCCAGTAGTATATTAGCGGGGTTCTTCAATGAGCAGTTCTTC. Protein: CASSILAGFFNEQFF. The variable domain in full, with the rest retrieved from reference TRBV19 and TRBJ2-1, is DGGITQSPKYLFRKEGQNVTLSCEQNLNHDAMYWYRQDPGQGLRLIYYSQIVNDFQKGDIAEGYSVSREKKESFPLTVTSAQKNPTAFYLCASSILAGFFNEQFFGPGTRLTVL.

Points on this clone: At the DNA level, this CDR3 is encoded by other sequences in the same sample as well. This chain uses TRBV14 with TRBJ2-5; no clear D gene. The CDR3 loop spans 11 amino acids. CDR1 is SGHDN, CDR2 FVKESK, per germline. V lost 4 bases, J lost 1 base, and 1 base lay in between. As DNA, the CDR3 is TGTGCCAGCAGCCGCCAAGAGACCCAGTACTTC. It translates to CASSRQETQYF.

The sample holds a few counts of this clone. The V and J genes are TRBV5-1 and TRBJ2-7; TRBD1 aligns across 11 bases. Trimming at V came to 0 bases and at J to 5 bases, leaving 1 base not matched to a gene. Looked up from germline, CDR1 is SGHRS and CDR2 is YFSETQ. The CDR3 runs 14 residues. CDR3: CASSLGTGGNEQYF. The CDR3 bases are TGCGCCAGCAGCTTGGGGACAGGGGGCAACGAGCAGTACTTC.

This clone came up a few times. V and J are TRBV7-7 and TRBJ1-4; the D gene is possibly TRBD1 (6 bases). Germline V gene sequence: CDR1 SSHAT, CDR2 FNYEAQ (reference sequence). The CDR3 consists of 15 residues. V was cut by 1 base and J by 0 bases, with 6 bases left in between. CDR3 bases: TGTGCCAGCAGCTTAGGGACAGCAACTAATGAAAAACTGTTTTTT. This gives the protein CASSLGTATNEKLFF.

Regarding this clone: Other DNA sequences of this sample code for an identical CDR3. CDR3 residues: CASSIQGNEQFF. Written as DNA, the CDR3 is TGCGCCAGCAGCATACAGGGGAATGAGCAGTTCTTC. The chain links TRBV5-1 to TRBJ2-1; 7 bases agree with TRBD1. CDR1 SGHRS and CDR2 YFSETQ come from the germline V gene. The CDR3 length is 12 residues. The trim removed 4 bases at V and 7 bases at J, leaving 2 bases unmatched.

This clone appeared a few times. The chain uses TRBV18 and TRBJ2-3, with D maybe TRBD1 (5 bases). The CDR3 runs to 17 residues. Germline V gene sequence: CDR1 KGHSH, CDR2 LQKENI. V lost 0 bases, J lost 0 bases, and 13 bases lay in between. CDR3 coding DNA: TGTGCCAGCTCACCACCGGGGTTTCGACAGAGCACAGATACGCAGTATTTT. Translated, it gives CASSPPGFRQSTDTQYF.

This clone was seen more than once but under ten times. The genes are TRBV9 and TRBJ2-1; no firm D call. Trimming removed 2 bases from V and 8 bases from J, with 17 bases in between. The germline gives CDR1 SGDLS, CDR2 YYNGEE. The CDR3 is 15 residues long. The CDR3 protein is CASSVGPPATHEQFF. The DNA for the CDR3 is TGTGCCAGCAGCGTCGGCCCTCCGGCCACACATGAGCAGTTCTTC.

This clone has more than one count but fewer than ten. This chain links TRBV30 with TRBJ2-1; possibly TRBD1 or TRBD2 for D (5 bases each). The V gene's germline CDR1 is GTSNPN and CDR2 SVGIG (reference sequence). CDR3 size: 14 residues. The germline V and J ends were trimmed by 4 bases and 2 bases, with 12 bases remaining between them. CDR3 in DNA: TGTGCCTGGATCCGGGACGGAGCCTACAATGAGCAGTTCTTC. This encodes CAWIRDGAYNEQFF.

This rearrangement joins TRBV5-1 to TRBJ2-4; D is ambiguous. The germline V gene encodes CDR1 SGHRS and CDR2 YFSETQ. The ends were cut back, 3 bases at V and 1 base at J, with 11 bases in the middle. This CDR3 has 15 residues. For the CDR3, the DNA is TGCGCCAGCAGCTCCTCCGTCGGGGCCAAAAACATTCAGTACTTC. It encodes CASSSSVGAKNIQYF.

This clone has only a few counts. This chain joins TRBV29-1 and TRBJ2-4, with D tentatively TRBD1 (5 bases). Germline V gene data show CDR1 as SQVTM and CDR2 as ANQGSEA. With 0 bases removed from V and 10 bases from J, the gap between germline ends came to 16 bases. The CDR3 totals 14 residues. In nucleotides, the CDR3 is TGCAGCGTTGAAGATCGAGGCAGATACAGGATTCAGTACTTC. It specifies CSVEDRGRYRIQYF.

This clone was observed a handful of times. The chain joins TRBV25-1 to TRBJ1-2, with D perhaps TRBD1 (5 bases). V lost 2 bases to trimming and J lost 6 bases, with 10 bases between them. Germline CDR1 MGHDK, CDR2 SYGVNS. This CDR3 comprises 13 residues. The CDR3 DNA sequence: TGTGCCAGCAGTGAACCGGGGCCTCATGGCTACACCTTC. It specifies CASSEPGPHGYTF.

The chain has TRBV29-1 and TRBJ1-1; D is perhaps TRBD1 (5 bases). The germline V gene encodes CDR1 SQVTM and CDR2 ANQGSEA. V dropped 4 bases and J dropped 2 bases, with 11 bases sitting between them. This CDR3 has 13 amino acids. The CDR3 DNA reads TGCAGCGTTGGAGAGACAGCAAACACTGAAGCTTTCTTT. Amino acid sequence: CSVGETANTEAFF.

The sample holds a few counts of this clone. V gene TRBV29-1 combines with J gene TRBJ1-5; D ambiguous. The CDR3 consists of 13 residues. V lost 7 bases and J lost 3, with 13 bases in between. Per germline, CDR1 SQVTM and CDR2 ANQGSEA. CDR3 in DNA: TGCAGCGCCAGAGTCGGATCCAATCAGCCCCAGCATTTT. It encodes CSARVGSNQPQHF.

This clone showed up just a few times. The rearrangement links TRBV29-1 to TRBJ1-1, with TRBD1 as a possible D gene (5 bases). Trimming stripped 4 bases from V and 0 bases from J, with 12 bases between. Germline lookup yields CDR1 SQVTM and CDR2 ANQGSEA. The length of the CDR3 is 14 residues. CDR3 in amino acids: CSVVAGGMNTEAFF. CDR3 in DNA: TGCAGCGTTGTCGCCGGGGGAATGAACACTGAAGCTTTCTTT.

CDR3 in DNA: TGTGCCAGCAGCTCCGGGACTAGCCCGGGGGATGAGCAGTTCTTC. Translation: CASSSGTSPGDEQFF. J is TRBJ2-1 and V is TRBV7-9; TRBD2 matches at 9 bases. This CDR3 region has 15 residues. Germline loops: CDR1 SEHNR, CDR2 FQNEAQ (reference sequence). V lost 4 bases to trimming and J lost 8 bases; unmatched junction nucleotides: 9. Full variable domain (missing parts from reference TRBV7-9 and TRBJ2-1): DTGVSQNPRHKITKRGQNVTFRCDPISEHNRLYWYRQTLGQGPEFLTYFQNEAQLEKSRLLSDRFSAERPKGSFSTLEIQRTEQGDSAMYLCASSSGTSPGDEQFFGPGTRLTVL.

In this sample, this clone turned up a few times. This chain uses TRBV10-1 with TRBJ2-5; D remains unclear. The CDR3 is 16 residues long. V was clipped by 0 bases and J by 5 bases, with 16 bases between them. The V gene's germline CDR1 is WNHNN and CDR2 SYGVQD (reference sequence). CDR3 in DNA: TGCGCCAGCAGTGAGTCCTGCCCGGCCGTCAGGGAGACCCAGTACTTC. Translated: CASSESCPAVRETQYF.

This clone came up a few times. V is TRBV7-2 and J is TRBJ2-3; D remains unclear. Trimming removed 3 bases at V and 6 bases at J, with 7 bases between. The CDR3 runs 12 residues. Germline V gene sequence: CDR1 SGHTA, CDR2 FQGNSA. CDR3 sequence reads: CASSFPIDTQYF. The DNA for the CDR3 is TGTGCCAGCAGCTTTCCGATTGATACGCAGTATTTT.

V usage is TRBV6-5 and J usage is TRBJ1-4; no definite D call. Trimming stripped 5 bases from V and 5 bases from J, with 6 bases between. CDR3 length: 12 residues. The V gene's germline CDR1 is MNHEY and CDR2 SVGAGI. The CDR3 protein is CASSRQNEKLFF. The CDR3 DNA sequence: TGTGCCAGCAGTCGCCAAAATGAAAAACTGTTTTTT.

The gene calls are TRBV7-6 and TRBJ1-5; D gene uncertain. V gave up 5 bases and J gave up 7 bases, with 15 bases separating them. Germline V gene lookup returns CDR1 SGHVS and CDR2 FNYEAQ. This CDR3 has 14 residues. Written as DNA, the CDR3 is TGTGCCAGCAGCCCCCTAGGCGGAAAACAGCCCCAGCATTTT. Translation gives CASSPLGGKQPQHF.

This chain connects TRBV5-1 to TRBJ1-1; maybe TRBD1 (5 bases). The CDR3 consists of 16 residues. Germline lookup yields CDR1 SGHRS and CDR2 YFSETQ. V lost 3 bases and J lost 0, with 15 bases in between. The CDR3 DNA reads TGCGCCAGCAGCTACGACCCCGGGGGGTTGAACACTGAAGCTTTCTTT. Translating it yields CASSYDPGGLNTEAFF.

In its sample, this clone was seen once. The rearrangement links TRBV28 to TRBJ2-1, with D perhaps matching TRBD1 or TRBD2 (7 bases each). V dropped 5 bases and J dropped 3 bases, with 26 bases sitting between them. The CDR3 has 19 residues. Germline V CDR1 and CDR2: MDHEN, SYDVKM. The CDR3 sequence is CASSPRQGVSKRGYNEQFF. CDR3 sequence (DNA): TGTGCCAGCAGTCCCAGACAGGGTGTTTCGAAGCGGGGCTACAATGAGCAGTTCTTC.